Each of the 10 T cell receptor beta chains below was sequenced from the same sample in a study of CD8+ T cells in alopecia areata. Reverse transcription of extracted RNA yielded cDNA, which provided the sequencing template. Generated by immunoSEQ multiplex PCR, the TCRdb table keeps only in-frame clones and is missing some. This sample yields fewer than 250,000 clones, of which 50% to 60% are seen a single time; over 0.4% belongs to the top ten. Sample: CD4+ T cells sorted from blood, taken at week 0. The origin of the receptors is a human donor with alopecia areata.

This clone was picked up a small number of times. This sequence joins TRBV12-5 and TRBJ2-1; 9 positions agree with TRBD2. CDR1 is LGHNT and CDR2 is FRNRAP in the germline V gene. CDR3 length: 16 amino acids. V gave up 1 base and J gave up 4 bases; unmatched junction bases: 5. CDR3 sequence: CASGLGGSGRYNEQFF. The CDR3 DNA follows: TGTGCTAGTGGTTTGGGGGGGAGCGGGAGGTACAATGAGCAGTTCTTC. Looking up the rest from reference TRBV12-5 and TRBJ2-1 gives the full variable domain: DARVTQTPRHKVTEMGQEVTMRCQPILGHNTVFWYRQTMMQGLELLAYFRNRAPLDDSGMPKDRFSAEMPDATLATLKIQPSEPRDSAVYFCASGLGGSGRYNEQFFGPGTRLTVL.

The gene calls are TRBV7-9 and TRBJ2-4; maybe TRBD2 (5 bases). V was cut by 4 bases and J by 6 bases, with 13 bases left in between. Per the germline V gene, CDR1 is SEHNR and CDR2 is FQNEAQ (reference sequence). This CDR3 is 14 amino acids long. CDR3 in DNA: TGTGCCAGCAGCTCAAGGACTCTGATAAACATTCAGTACTTC. It specifies CASSSRTLINIQYF.

The rearrangement links TRBV30 to TRBJ2-1; D is unresolved. Germline assignment: CDR1 GTSNPN and CDR2 SVGIG (reference sequence). The CDR3 has 16 amino acids. V gave up 2 bases and J gave up 6 bases, with 20 bases separating them. CDR3 in amino acids: CAWSPRQFPPGNEQFF. The CDR3 DNA follows: TGTGCCTGGAGTCCCCGACAATTTCCCCCGGGCAATGAGCAGTTCTTC.

J is TRBJ2-7 and V is TRBV6-1; D is ambiguous. Germline lookup yields CDR1 MNHNS and CDR2 SASEGT. With 1 base removed from V and 3 bases from J, the gap between germline ends came to 7 bases. There are 13 residues in the CDR3. This chain's CDR3 is CASSEEPSYEQYF. In DNA form, the CDR3 reads TGTGCCAGCAGTGAAGAGCCGAGCTACGAGCAGTACTTC.

CDR3 residues: CASSKSRGLTEAFF. The DNA for the CDR3 is TGTGCCAGCAGCAAATCCCGAGGGTTGACTGAAGCTTTCTTT. V usage is TRBV7-3 and J usage is TRBJ1-1; D is unclear. The CDR3 is 14 residues long. Trimming left V 5 bases short and J 5 bases short, with 15 bases between. CDR1 SGHTA and CDR2 FQGTGA come from the germline V gene.

Here the CDR3 reads CSVVLGQGNTEAFF. The DNA for the CDR3 is TGCAGCGTTGTTTTAGGACAGGGGAACACTGAAGCTTTCTTT. The chain couples TRBV29-1 to TRBJ1-1; 8 bases line up with TRBD1. Germline CDR1 is SQVTM and CDR2 is ANQGSEA. The CDR3 consists of 14 residues. The junction had 5 bases not matched to a gene; V was cut back by 4 bases and J by 1 base.

The chain has TRBV29-1 and TRBJ2-5; 14 nucleotides line up with TRBD2. J was trimmed by 5 bases and V by 6 bases; bases with no gene match: 8. Germline V gene lookup returns CDR1 SQVTM and CDR2 ANQGSEA. This CDR3 is 15 amino acids long. The CDR3 here is CSVPGTSGRGETQYF. The CDR3 nucleotides are TGCAGCGTCCCCGGGACTAGCGGGAGAGGGGAGACCCAGTACTTC.

The V gene is TRBV5-1, the J gene TRBJ1-1; D not certain. The CDR3 has 14 amino acids. The V and J ends lost 0 bases and 6 bases respectively, with 12 bases between them. Germline lookup yields CDR1 SGHRS and CDR2 YFSETQ. CDR3 loop: CASSLALGGAEAFF. For the CDR3, the DNA is TGCGCCAGCAGCTTGGCCTTGGGTGGCGCTGAAGCTTTCTTT.

The V call is TRBV18, the J call TRBJ1-1; D may be TRBD1 (5 bases). The CDR3 totals 13 residues. The germline V gene encodes CDR1 KGHSH and CDR2 LQKENI. Between the trimmed V and J ends, which lost 0 bases and 11 bases, there was a span of 13 bases. The CDR3 is CASSPPADRRAFF. CDR3 nucleotide sequence: TGTGCCAGCTCACCACCAGCAGACAGAAGGGCTTTCTTT.

This clone turned up a few times. V gene TRBV9 combines with J gene TRBJ2-2; 9 bases align to TRBD1. V dropped 4 bases and J dropped 7; count of bases not matched to a gene: 11. CDR1 SGDLS and CDR2 YYNGEE come from the germline V gene. The CDR3 loop spans 16 amino acids. The CDR3 DNA sequence: TGTGCCAGCAGCCGAAGGACAGGGGTTCTTGGCGGGGAGCTGTTTTTT. It codes for CASSRRTGVLGGELFF.